A single sample is the source of the 5 T cell receptor beta chains below, sequenced in a study of CD8 T cells in ankylosing spondylitis. One entry per CDR3 protein results from TCRdb running MiXCR on the 5' RACE reads. The sample holds around 890,000 distinct CDR3 sequences; about 10% are singletons and the top ten take roughly 0.51%. Study-wide points: Ankylosing spondylitis blood appeared to carry a characteristic TCR beta motif of eight or nine highly homologous variants.

These TCRs' antigens remain unknown. The sequenced sample was blood, either unsorted or a sorted T cell fraction (not recorded which). All receptors derive from a male donor with ankylosing spondylitis.

This chain links TRBV7-9 with TRBJ2-5; D unresolved. V gave up 4 bases and J gave up 4 bases, with 7 bases separating them. CDR1 and CDR2 (germline): SEHNR, FQNEAQ (reference sequence). The CDR3 consists of 12 residues. CDR3 DNA: TGTGCCAGCAGCTCGAGACCAGAGACCCAGTACTTC. Translating gives CASSSRPETQYF.

This clonotype was counted a few times. The chain links TRBV5-5 to TRBJ1-2, with no clear D. Germline V CDR1 and CDR2: SGHKS, YYEKEE (reference sequence). CDR3 length: 14 amino acids. The germline V and J ends were trimmed by 4 bases and 3 bases, with 13 bases remaining between them. This chain's CDR3 is CASSHPLRDYGYTF. The CDR3 nucleotides are TGTGCCAGCAGCCATCCCCTTCGTGACTATGGCTACACCTTC. The full variable domain, rest sourced from reference TRBV5-5 and TRBJ1-2, is DAGVTQSPTHLIKTRGQQVTLRCSPISGHKSVSWYQQVLGQGPQFIFQYYEKEERGRGNFPDRFSARQFPNYSSELNVNALLLGDSALYLCASSHPLRDYGYTFGSGTRLTVV.

This chain uses TRBV6-1 with TRBJ1-2, with 9 bases matching TRBD1. The CDR3 is 13 residues long. Germline CDR1 MNHNS, CDR2 SASEGT. Trimming at V came to 5 bases and at J to 13 bases, leaving 11 bases not matched to a gene. The CDR3 loop is CASSQYGQGHFTF. DNA for the CDR3: TGTGCCAGCAGTCAATACGGACAGGGGCACTTCACCTTC.

The chain combines TRBV10-3 with TRBJ1-4, with 9 bases that match TRBD1. Germline CDR1 and CDR2: ENHRY and SYGVKD. The V gene end was trimmed by 10 bases and the J gene end by 7 bases; junction bases not matched to a gene: 10. The CDR3 totals 14 residues. The CDR3 spells CATRKQGATEKLFF. Here the CDR3 DNA reads TGTGCCACGAGAAAACAGGGGGCCACTGAAAAACTGTTTTTT.

V gene TRBV18 combines with J gene TRBJ2-1; 10 bases match TRBD2. The CDR3 is made up of 14 amino acids. Trimming at V came to 7 bases and at J to 7 bases, leaving 7 bases not matched to a gene. Germline-derived CDR1 and CDR2 are KGHSH and LQKENI. The CDR3 nucleotides are TGTGCCAGCTTGCCCCAGCGGGAGGGGAATGAGCAGTTCTTC. Translation gives CASLPQREGNEQFF.